This entry lists 21 T cell receptor beta chains sequenced from one sample in a study of regulatory T cells in long-lasting Graves disease. Both iRepertoire HTBI primers and Arm-PCR of CDR3 regions were used to build the TCR beta libraries. One entry per CDR3 protein, called by TCRdb with MiXCR from the multiplex PCR reads. Of 500,000 to 700,000 distinct CDR3 sequences detected, 25% to 30% appear once; the ten largest clones hold under 55%. Time point indicated: persistent/refractory GD, antithyroid drugs over 5 years with positive TRAb. Following extraction of RNA from PBMCs, that RNA was used to make the TCR library. The input for sequencing was peripheral blood mononuclear cells (PBMCs), taken when the disease was refractory, from a patient treated with antithyroid drugs. The receptors originated from a female donor with Graves disease.

This chain joins TRBV29-1 and TRBJ1-2; D is undetermined. Germline CDR1 SQVTM, CDR2 ANQGSEA. Trimming took off 5 bases at V and 4 bases at J, with 11 bases between the two ends. The CDR3 runs to 12 residues. CDR3 sequence reads: CSVREEGYGYTF. The CDR3 DNA sequence: TGCAGCGTTCGGGAGGAGGGCTATGGCTACACCTTC.

The genes are TRBV5-1 and TRBJ2-7; tentatively, D is TRBD2 (6 bases). Germline V gene data show CDR1 as SGHRS and CDR2 as YFSETQ. The CDR3 is 16 amino acids. V gave up 4 bases and J gave up 3 bases, with 20 bases separating them. CDR3 region: CASSVGPQRAVYEQYF. In DNA, the CDR3 is TGCGCCAGCAGCGTAGGACCCCAGCGGGCTGTCTACGAGCAGTACTTC.

This clonotype was recorded a few times. The V gene is TRBV3-1, the J gene TRBJ1-5; 7 bases map to TRBD1. V dropped 3 bases and J dropped 7; count of bases not matched to a gene: 9. This CDR3 region has 15 residues. Germline CDR1 LGHDT, CDR2 YNNKEL (reference sequence). In DNA, the CDR3 is TGTGCCAGCAGCCAGCTGGGACAGCCGGCACAGCCCCAGCATTTT. It translates to CASSQLGQPAQPQHF.

J is TRBJ2-1 and V is TRBV18; 8 bases map to TRBD2. Germline-derived CDR1 and CDR2 are KGHSH and LQKENI. The CDR3 sequence is 16 residues long. V was pared by 1 base and J by 6 bases, with 8 bases of the junction left unmatched. CDR3 sequence reads: CASSPLKGLATNEQFF. The CDR3 DNA follows: TGTGCCAGCTCACCACTTAAAGGACTAGCCACCAATGAGCAGTTCTTC.

The chain recombines TRBV6-1 with TRBJ1-2, with TRBD1 matching 8 bases. CDR1 MNHNS and CDR2 SASEGT come from the germline V gene. Trimming removed 7 bases from V and 6 bases from J; junction bases left unmatched: 10. The length of the CDR3 is 14 residues. CDR3 loop: CASTPGQVPHGYTF. DNA for the CDR3: TGTGCCAGCACCCCGGGACAGGTGCCCCATGGCTACACCTTC.

The table lists this clonotype with a few counts. The genes are TRBV5-1 and TRBJ1-1, with 12 bases lining up with TRBD1. The CDR3 has 17 amino acids. Germline trimming cut 3 bases from V and 5 bases from J; bases unmatched to any gene: 11. Germline CDR1 is SGHRS and CDR2 is YFSETQ. This CDR3 is CASSYAGTGGAGTEAFF. The DNA of the CDR3 is TGCGCCAGCAGCTACGCCGGGACAGGGGGCGCAGGGACTGAAGCTTTCTTT.

This clonotype appeared many times. This chain links TRBV25-1 with TRBJ1-2, with no clear D. The CDR3 runs to 16 residues. CDR1 is MGHDK and CDR2 is SYGVNS in the germline V gene. Trimming left V 1 base short and J 4 bases short, with 16 bases between. The chain's CDR3 is CASSEFRSSERYGYTF. In nucleotides, the CDR3 is TGTGCCAGCAGTGAATTTCGTTCCAGCGAACGCTATGGCTACACCTTC.

This clonotype was seen at least ten times. The chain recombines TRBV2 with TRBJ2-4, with 9 bases fitting TRBD2. CDR3 length equals 16 residues. Trimming removed 6 bases from V and 1 base from J; junction bases left unmatched: 7. CDR1 SNHLY and CDR2 FYNNEI come from the germline V gene. The CDR3 loop reads CASRAPSGKAKNIQYF. The CDR3 DNA follows: TGTGCCAGCAGGGCCCCTAGCGGGAAGGCCAAAAACATTCAGTACTTC.

The chain carries TRBV3-1 and TRBJ1-3; D is unclear. The CDR3 runs 13 residues. Per germline, CDR1 LGHDT and CDR2 YNNKEL (reference sequence). Deletions cut 0 bases from V and 3 bases from J, with 3 bases between. CDR3 loop: CASSQDGGNTIYF. In nucleotides, the CDR3 is TGTGCCAGCAGCCAAGACGGTGGAAACACCATATATTTT.

As regards this clonotype: Compared with germline, one end of the junction differs, possibly owing to a read error. The rearrangement uses TRBV12-3 or TRBV12-4 and TRBJ2-5; 9 bases are a match to TRBD2. The CDR3 has 16 amino acids. CDR3 sequence (DNA): TGTGCCAGCAGTTTAGGTTGGACTAGCGCGCAAGAGACCCAGTGCTTC. The encoded protein is CASSLGWTSAQETQCF.

The chain uses TRBV7-9 and TRBJ2-5, with D perhaps assigned TRBD1 or TRBD2 (5 bases each). The germline CDR1 and CDR2 sequences are SEHNR and FQNEAQ (reference sequence). This CDR3 region has 14 residues. Trimming cost V 3 bases and J 7 bases, with 15 bases left between them. The CDR3 spells CASSFGAQSGTQYF. CDR3 DNA: TGTGCCAGCAGCTTCGGGGCCCAGTCGGGGACCCAGTACTTC.

This clonotype was seen once. The genes are TRBV19 and TRBJ1-3; no firm D call. The V gene lost 6 bases and the J gene lost 1 base, with 13 bases spanning the gap. Looked up from germline, CDR1 is LNHDA and CDR2 is SQIVND (reference sequence). The CDR3 sequence is 15 residues long. The chain's CDR3 is CASRPTAISGNTIYF. Written as DNA, the CDR3 is TGTGCCAGTAGACCCACAGCGATTTCTGGAAACACCATATATTTT.

The chain joins TRBV12-3 or TRBV12-4 to TRBJ1-1; a possible D gene is TRBD1 (6 bases). With 5 bases removed from V and 0 bases from J, the gap between germline ends came to 16 bases. This CDR3 region has 16 residues. Written as DNA, the CDR3 is TGTGCCAGCAGTAAAAGACGGGGGGCTATGAACACTGAAGCTTTCTTT. The encoded protein is CASSKRRGAMNTEAFF.

This chain connects TRBV6-2 or TRBV6-3 to TRBJ1-2, with no clear D. Germline V CDR1 and CDR2: MNHEY, SVGEGT. The CDR3 is made up of 15 amino acids. V lost 2 bases and J 8 bases, leaving 18 bases between the germline ends. The CDR3 here is CASSYPGRPADGYTF. For the CDR3, the DNA is TGTGCCAGCAGTTACCCTGGACGGCCGGCGGACGGCTACACCTTC.

The V gene is TRBV10-3, the J gene TRBJ2-1; D remains ambiguous. Germline V gives CDR1 ENHRY, CDR2 SYGVKD. V dropped 4 bases and J dropped 7 bases, with 11 bases sitting between them. This CDR3 comprises 13 residues. CDR3 DNA sequence: TGTGCCATCAGTGTGTTTGGGCGGAATGAGCAGTTCTTC. Encoded protein: CAISVFGRNEQFF.

The chain recombines TRBV7-3 with TRBJ2-2; 10 bases line up with TRBD2. CDR1 SGHTA and CDR2 FQGTGA come from the germline V gene. CDR3 length: 16 residues. The V segment lost 5 bases and the J segment 3 bases; nucleotides outside the gene matches: 6. CDR3 sequence (DNA): TGTGCCAGCAGCGTGACCGGGACTAGCGACACCGGGGAGCTGTTTTTT. This sequence encodes CASSVTGTSDTGELFF. The full variable domain, rest sourced from reference TRBV7-3 and TRBJ2-2, is GAGVSQTPSNKVTEKGKYVELRCDPISGHTALYWYRQSLGQGPEFLIYFQGTGAADDSGLPNDRFFAVRPEGSVSTLKIQRTERGDSAVYLCASSVTGTSDTGELFFGEGSRLTVL.

As concerns this clonotype: A junction boundary mismatches the germline segment, possibly from a read error. The V call is TRBV7-9, the J call TRBJ1-2, with 7 bases aligning to TRBD1. This CDR3 region has 14 residues. Germline assignment: CDR1 SEHNR and CDR2 FQNEAQ (reference sequence). CDR3 in amino acids: CASSFGGQNYGYAF. The CDR3 bases are TGTGCCAGCAGCTTCGGGGGACAGAACTATGGCTACGCCTTC.

The chain joins TRBV30 to TRBJ1-2; no reliable D call. Germline V lookup: CDR1 GTSNPN, CDR2 SVGIG (reference sequence). The CDR3 covers 12 residues. V lost 6 bases, J lost 0 bases, and 8 bases lay in between. CDR3 loop: CACKASNYGYTF. As DNA, the CDR3 is TGTGCCTGTAAAGCGTCTAACTATGGCTACACCTTC.

This clonotype was detected only a few times. The V call is TRBV12-3 or TRBV12-4, the J call TRBJ2-5, with TRBD1 matching over 11 bases. After removal of 5 bases from V and 1 base from J, the junction contained 3 bases not matched to a gene. The CDR3 spans 15 residues. The CDR3 DNA sequence: TGTGCCAGCAGTCGGGACAGGGGGGGCCAAGAGACCCAGTACTTC. Amino acids: CASSRDRGGQETQYF.

The CDR3 protein is CAWSVRRRDNEKLFF. DNA for the CDR3: TGTGCCTGGAGTGTAAGGAGGAGAGATAATGAAAAACTGTTTTTT. V usage is TRBV30 and J usage is TRBJ1-4; unclear D gene. V was trimmed by 0 bases and J by 4 bases, leaving 12 bases between them. CDR1 GTSNPN and CDR2 SVGIG come from the germline V gene (reference sequence). CDR3 length equals 15 residues.

This clonotype was recorded a few times. The rearrangement links TRBV5-1 to TRBJ2-2, with 9 nucleotides matching TRBD1. The CDR3 length is 15 residues. With V trimmed by 4 bases and J by 3 bases, 4 bases remained unmatched. The germline V gene encodes CDR1 SGHRS and CDR2 YFSETQ. This chain's CDR3 is CASSIQGADTGELFF. The CDR3 DNA reads as TGCGCCAGCAGCATACAGGGGGCGGACACCGGGGAGCTGTTTTTT.